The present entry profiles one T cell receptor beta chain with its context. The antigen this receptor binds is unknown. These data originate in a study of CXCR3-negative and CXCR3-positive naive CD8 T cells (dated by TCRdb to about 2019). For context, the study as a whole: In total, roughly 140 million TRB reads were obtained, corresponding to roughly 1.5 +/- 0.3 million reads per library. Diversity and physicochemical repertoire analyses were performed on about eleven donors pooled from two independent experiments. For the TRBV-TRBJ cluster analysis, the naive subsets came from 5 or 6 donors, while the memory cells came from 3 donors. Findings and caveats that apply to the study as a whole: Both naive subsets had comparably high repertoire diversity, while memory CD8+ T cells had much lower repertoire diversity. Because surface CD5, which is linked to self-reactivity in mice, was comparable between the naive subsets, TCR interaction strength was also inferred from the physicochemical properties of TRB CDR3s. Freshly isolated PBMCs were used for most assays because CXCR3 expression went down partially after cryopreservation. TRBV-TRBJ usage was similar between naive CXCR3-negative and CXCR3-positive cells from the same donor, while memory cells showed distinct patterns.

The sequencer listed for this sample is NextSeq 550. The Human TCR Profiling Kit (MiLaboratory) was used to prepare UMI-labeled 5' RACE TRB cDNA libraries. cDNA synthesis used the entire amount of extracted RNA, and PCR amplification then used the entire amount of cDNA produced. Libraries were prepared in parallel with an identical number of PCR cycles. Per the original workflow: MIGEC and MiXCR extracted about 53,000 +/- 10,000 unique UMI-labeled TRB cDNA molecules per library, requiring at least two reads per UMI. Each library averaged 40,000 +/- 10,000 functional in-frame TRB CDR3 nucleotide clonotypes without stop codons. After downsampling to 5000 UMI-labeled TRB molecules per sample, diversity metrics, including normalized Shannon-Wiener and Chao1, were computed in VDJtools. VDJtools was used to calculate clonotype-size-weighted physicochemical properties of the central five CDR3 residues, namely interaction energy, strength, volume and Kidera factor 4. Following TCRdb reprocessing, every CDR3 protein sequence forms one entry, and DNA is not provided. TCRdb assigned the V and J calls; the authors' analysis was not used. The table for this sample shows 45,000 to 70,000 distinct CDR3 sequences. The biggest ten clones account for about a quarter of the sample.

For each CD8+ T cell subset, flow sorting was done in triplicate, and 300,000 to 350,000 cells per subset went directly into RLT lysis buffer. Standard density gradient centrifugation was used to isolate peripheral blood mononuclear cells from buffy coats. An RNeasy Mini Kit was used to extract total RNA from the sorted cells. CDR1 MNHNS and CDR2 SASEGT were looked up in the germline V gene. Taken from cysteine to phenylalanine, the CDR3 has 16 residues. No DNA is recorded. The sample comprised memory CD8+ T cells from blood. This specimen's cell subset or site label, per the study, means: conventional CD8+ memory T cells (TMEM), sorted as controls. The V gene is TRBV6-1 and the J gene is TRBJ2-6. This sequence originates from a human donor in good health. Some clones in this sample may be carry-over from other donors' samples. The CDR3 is CASSELSGSGANVLTF.